Included here is one TCR beta chain sequence, with context. Its matching antigen is unknown. CDR1 and CDR2 from the germline V gene are MNHEY and SMNVEV (reference sequence). The CDR3 contains 14 residues. V lost 4 bases to trimming and J lost 7 bases; unmatched junction nucleotides: 3. This record comes from a study of shared clonotypes between healthy human individuals. Whole-study context: Contributing individuals were a couple of females and a few males aged 18 to 49. Plates per donor: three CD4 naive, three CD4 memory, two CD8 naive, one CD8 memory.

Generated by immunoSEQ multiplex PCR, the TCRdb table keeps only in-frame clones and is missing some. The sample holds fewer than 850,000 clones, around 72% seen once. Findings and caveats of the study: Some clonotypes were shared by all four sorted-subset donors, while others were not shared. The non-shared ones had lower generation probabilities than the shared ones.

V is TRBV27 and J is TRBJ2-1; 11 bases map to TRBD2. The sequence came from a woman aged 25-40 years in good health. Sequenced material: memory CD4+ T cells sorted from blood. Subset indicated: CD45RA-negative fraction. The CDR3 sequence is CASSYSGRVNEQFF. The CDR3 region has the DNA TGTGCCAGCAGTTATAGCGGGAGGGTGAATGAGCAGTTCTTC.